The following is a T cell receptor (beta chain) sequence with its context. The antigen is undetermined. Trimming left V 5 bases short and J 10 bases short, with 9 bases between. This CDR3 is 11 amino acids long. Germline V gives CDR1 SGHTA, CDR2 FQGNSA. The CDR3 regions of TCR beta were amplified from RNA transcripts. Initially, a first-round RT-PCR of the TCR CDR3 employed the HTBI primer set. TCRdb itself ran the multiplex PCR reads through MiXCR, one entry per CDR3 protein. The sample carries roughly 500,000 distinct CDR3 sequences, under 25% recorded once. This sample was taken from a study of T cells in Graves' hyperthyroidism and ophthalmopathy. Study-wide findings and caveats: Most expanded thyroid clonotypes above 0.001 also appeared in blood.

This chain uses TRBV7-2 with TRBJ2-1, with unresolved D. Sequenced sample: blood. This receptor was obtained from a woman aged 70-85 years with Graves' ophthalmopathy. CDR3 region: CASSRRVEQFF. The CDR3 DNA follows: TGTGCCAGCAGCCGCCGGGTGGAGCAGTTCTTC.